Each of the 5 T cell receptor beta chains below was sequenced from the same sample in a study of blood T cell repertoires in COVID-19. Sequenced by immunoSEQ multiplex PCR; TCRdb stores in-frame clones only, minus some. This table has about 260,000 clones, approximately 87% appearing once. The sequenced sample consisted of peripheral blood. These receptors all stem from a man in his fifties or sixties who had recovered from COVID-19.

The DNA for the CDR3 is TGTGCCAGTAGTGAAGGGACAGGGAATAGCAATCAGCCCCAGCATTTT. As protein: CASSEGTGNSNQPQHF. The rearrangement joins TRBV19 to TRBJ1-5, with 9 bases identical to TRBD1. CDR1 and CDR2 from the germline V gene are LNHDA and SQIVND (reference sequence). The junction had 5 bases not matched to a gene; V was cut back by 5 bases and J by 0 bases. The CDR3 loop spans 16 amino acids.

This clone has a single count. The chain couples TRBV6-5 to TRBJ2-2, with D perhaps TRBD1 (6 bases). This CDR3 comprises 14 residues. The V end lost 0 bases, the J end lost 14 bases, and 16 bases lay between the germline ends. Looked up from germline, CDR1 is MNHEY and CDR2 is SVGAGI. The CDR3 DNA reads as TGTGCCAGCAGTTACTCATTAGGGACACCCGGCCTGTTTTTT. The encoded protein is CASSYSLGTPGLFF.

CDR3 sequence reads: CSASLAGYTF. DNA of the CDR3: TGCAGTGCTAGTCTAGCAGGCTACACCTTC. The V gene is TRBV20-1, the J gene TRBJ1-2; D gene unclear. The CDR3 consists of 10 residues. CDR1 is DFQATT and CDR2 is SNEGSKA in the germline V gene (reference sequence). The V and J ends lost 3 bases and 8 bases respectively, with 7 bases between them.

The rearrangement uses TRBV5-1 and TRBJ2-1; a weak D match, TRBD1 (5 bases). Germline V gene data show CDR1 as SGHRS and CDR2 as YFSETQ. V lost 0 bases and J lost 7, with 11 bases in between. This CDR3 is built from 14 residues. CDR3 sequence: CASSLGQGWNEQFF. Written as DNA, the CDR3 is TGCGCCAGCAGCTTGGGGCAGGGCTGGAATGAGCAGTTCTTC. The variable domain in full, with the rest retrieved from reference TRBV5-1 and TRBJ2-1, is KAGVTQTPRYLIKTRGQQVTLSCSPISGHRSVSWYQQTPGQGLQFLFEYFSETQRNKGNFPGRFSGRQFSNSRSEMNVSTLELGDSALYLCASSLGQGWNEQFFGPGTRLTVL.

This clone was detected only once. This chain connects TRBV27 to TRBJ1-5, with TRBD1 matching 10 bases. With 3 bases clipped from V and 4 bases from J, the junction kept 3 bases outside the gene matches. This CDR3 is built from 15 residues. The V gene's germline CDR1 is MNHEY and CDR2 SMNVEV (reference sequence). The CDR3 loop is CASSFGTGENQPQHF. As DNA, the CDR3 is TGTGCCAGCAGTTTCGGGACAGGGGAAAATCAGCCCCAGCATTTT.